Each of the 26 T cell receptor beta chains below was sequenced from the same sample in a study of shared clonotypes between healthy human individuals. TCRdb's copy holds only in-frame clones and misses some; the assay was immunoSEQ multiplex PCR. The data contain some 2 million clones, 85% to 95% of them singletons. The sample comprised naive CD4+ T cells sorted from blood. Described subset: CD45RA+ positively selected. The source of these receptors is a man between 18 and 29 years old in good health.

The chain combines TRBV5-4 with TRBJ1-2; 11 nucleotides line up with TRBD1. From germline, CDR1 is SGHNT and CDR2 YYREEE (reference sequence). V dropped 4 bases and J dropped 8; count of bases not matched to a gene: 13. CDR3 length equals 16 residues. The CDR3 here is CASSQLDRGRSWGYTF. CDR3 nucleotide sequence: TGTGCCAGCAGCCAGCTGGACAGGGGGCGTTCGTGGGGCTACACCTTC.

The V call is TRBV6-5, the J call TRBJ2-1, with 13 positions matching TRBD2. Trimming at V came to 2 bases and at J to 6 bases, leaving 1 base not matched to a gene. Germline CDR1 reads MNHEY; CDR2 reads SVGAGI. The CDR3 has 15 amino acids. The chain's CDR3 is CASSYGLAGVNEQFF. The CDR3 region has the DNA TGTGCCAGCAGTTACGGACTAGCGGGAGTCAATGAGCAGTTCTTC.

The CDR3 is CASSQDIRLLGTGELFF. The CDR3, as DNA: TGCGCCAGCAGCCAAGATATACGGCTTTTAGGCACCGGGGAGCTGTTTTTT. The chain combines TRBV4-1 with TRBJ2-2; D uncertain. Trimming took off 0 bases at V and 4 bases at J, with 15 bases between the two ends. The CDR3 has 17 amino acids. Per germline, CDR1 MGHRA and CDR2 YSYEKL.

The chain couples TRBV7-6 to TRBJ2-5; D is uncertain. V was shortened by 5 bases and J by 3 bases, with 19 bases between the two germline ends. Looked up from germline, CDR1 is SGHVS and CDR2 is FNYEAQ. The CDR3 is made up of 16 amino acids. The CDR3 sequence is CASSPGYYPGEETQYF. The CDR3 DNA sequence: TGTGCCAGCAGCCCCGGGTATTATCCGGGCGAAGAGACCCAGTACTTC.

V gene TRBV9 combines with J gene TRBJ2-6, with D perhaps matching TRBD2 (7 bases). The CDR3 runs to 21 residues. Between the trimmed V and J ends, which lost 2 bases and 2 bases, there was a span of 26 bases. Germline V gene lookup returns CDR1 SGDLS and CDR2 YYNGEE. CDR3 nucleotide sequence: TGTGCCAGCAGCGTCGGGGCGGGGGCGCTAGTTCTTCCTACTGGGGCCAACGTCCTGACTTTC. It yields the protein CASSVGAGALVLPTGANVLTF.

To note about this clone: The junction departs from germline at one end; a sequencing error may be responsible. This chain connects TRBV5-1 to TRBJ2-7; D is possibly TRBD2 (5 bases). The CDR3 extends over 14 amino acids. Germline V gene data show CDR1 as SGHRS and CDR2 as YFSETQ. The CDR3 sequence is CASSSINMEEAIVF. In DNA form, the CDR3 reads TGCGCCAGCAGCTCGATAAATATGGAGGAGGCAATTGTCTTC.

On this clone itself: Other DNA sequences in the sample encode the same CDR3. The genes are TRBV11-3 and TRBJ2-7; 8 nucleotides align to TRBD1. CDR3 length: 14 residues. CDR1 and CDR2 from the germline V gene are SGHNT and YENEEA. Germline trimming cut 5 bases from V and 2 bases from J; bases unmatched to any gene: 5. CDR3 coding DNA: TGTGCCAGCAGCCTAGGACAGGGAGCCTACGAGCAGTACTTC. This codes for CASSLGQGAYEQYF.

The CDR3 coding sequence is TGTGCCAGCAGCTTGGGGGATTGGTCCGAGCAGTACTTC. It specifies CASSLGDWSEQYF. V usage is TRBV5-6 and J usage is TRBJ2-7; D call uncertain. V was cut by 0 bases and J by 6 bases, with 10 bases left in between. CDR3 size: 13 residues. The germline V gene encodes CDR1 SGHDT and CDR2 YYEEEE.

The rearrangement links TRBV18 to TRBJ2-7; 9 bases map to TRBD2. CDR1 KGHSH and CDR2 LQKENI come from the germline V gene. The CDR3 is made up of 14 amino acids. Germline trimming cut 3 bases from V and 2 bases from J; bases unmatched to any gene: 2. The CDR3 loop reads CASSPVAGAYEQYF. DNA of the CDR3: TGTGCCAGCTCACCGGTAGCGGGGGCCTACGAGCAGTACTTC.

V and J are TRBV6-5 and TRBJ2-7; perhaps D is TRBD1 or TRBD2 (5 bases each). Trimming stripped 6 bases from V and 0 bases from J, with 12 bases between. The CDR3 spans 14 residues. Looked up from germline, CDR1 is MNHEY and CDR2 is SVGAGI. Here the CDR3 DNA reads TGTGCCAGCAGAGGCCGGGGCCGCTCCTACGAGCAGTACTTC. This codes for CASRGRGRSYEQYF.

The CDR3 sequence is CASSHGLAGGSYNEQFF. DNA of the CDR3: TGTGCCAGCAGTCATGGACTAGCGGGAGGCTCCTACAATGAGCAGTTCTTC. This rearrangement joins TRBV5-8 to TRBJ2-1, with TRBD2 identical over 14 bases. The J segment lost 0 bases and the V segment lost 5 bases, leaving 4 bases of the junction unmatched. Germline V gives CDR1 SGHTS, CDR2 YDEGEE. The CDR3 length is 17 residues.

This chain's CDR3 is CSVVKKLAGNEQFF. The CDR3, as DNA: TGCAGCGTTGTAAAGAAACTAGCGGGGAATGAGCAGTTCTTC. This rearrangement joins TRBV29-1 to TRBJ2-1; the match to TRBD2 covers 10 bases. J was trimmed by 7 bases and V by 4 bases; bases with no gene match: 7. Germline CDR1 and CDR2: SQVTM and ANQGSEA. The CDR3 spans 14 residues.

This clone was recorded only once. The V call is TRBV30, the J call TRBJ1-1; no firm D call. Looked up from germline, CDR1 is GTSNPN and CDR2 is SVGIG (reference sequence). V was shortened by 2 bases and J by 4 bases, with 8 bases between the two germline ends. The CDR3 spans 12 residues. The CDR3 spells CAWSSVRTEAFF. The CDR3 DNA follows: TGTGCCTGGAGTAGCGTCCGCACTGAAGCTTTCTTT. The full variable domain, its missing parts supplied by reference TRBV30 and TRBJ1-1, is SQTIHQWPATLVQPVGSPLSLECTVEGTSNPNLYWYRQAAGRGLQLLFYSVGIGQISSEVPQNLSASRPQDRQFILSSKKLLLSDSGFYLCAWSSVRTEAFFGQGTRLTVV.

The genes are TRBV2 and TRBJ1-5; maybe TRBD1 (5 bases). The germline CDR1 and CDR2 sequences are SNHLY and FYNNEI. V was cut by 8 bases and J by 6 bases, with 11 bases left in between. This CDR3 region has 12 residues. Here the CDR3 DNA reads TGTGCCAGCGGCGAGGGGTTTCAGCCCCAGCATTTT. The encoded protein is CASGEGFQPQHF. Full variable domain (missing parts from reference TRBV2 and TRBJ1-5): EPEVTQTPSHQVTQMGQEVILRCVPISNHLYFYWYRQILGQKVEFLVSFYNNEISEKSEIFDDQFSVERPDGSNFTLKIRSTKLEDSAMYFCASGEGFQPQHFGDGTRLSIL.

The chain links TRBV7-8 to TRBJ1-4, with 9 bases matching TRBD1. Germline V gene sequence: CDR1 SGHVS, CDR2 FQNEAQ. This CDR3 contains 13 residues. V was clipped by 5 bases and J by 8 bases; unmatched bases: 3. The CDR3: CASSQDRGEKLFF. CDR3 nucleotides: TGTGCCAGCAGCCAGGACAGGGGCGAAAAACTGTTTTTT.

This CDR3 reads CASSLDGNWGPQHF. The CDR3 DNA reads TGTGCCAGCAGCTTAGATGGGAACTGGGGGCCCCAGCATTTT. The genes are TRBV7-2 and TRBJ1-5; D not certain. This CDR3 comprises 14 residues. From germline, CDR1 is SGHTA and CDR2 FQGNSA. Trimming took 1 base from V and 9 from J, leaving 13 bases between them.

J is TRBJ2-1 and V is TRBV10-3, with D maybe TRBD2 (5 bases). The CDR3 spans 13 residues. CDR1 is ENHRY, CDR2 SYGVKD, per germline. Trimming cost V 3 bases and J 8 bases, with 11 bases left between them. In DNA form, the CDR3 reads TGTGCCATCAGTGACCAAACTAGGGATGAGCAGTTCTTC. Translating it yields CAISDQTRDEQFF.

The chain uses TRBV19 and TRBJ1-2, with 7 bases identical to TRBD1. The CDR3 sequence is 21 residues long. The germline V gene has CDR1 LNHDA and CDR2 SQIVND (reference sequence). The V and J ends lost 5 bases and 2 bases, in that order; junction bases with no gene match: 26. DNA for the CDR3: TGTGCCAGTAGTGTACAGGGACAGTTCTACTTCAGTCGAAACAACAACTATGGCTACACCTTC. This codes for CASSVQGQFYFSRNNNYGYTF.

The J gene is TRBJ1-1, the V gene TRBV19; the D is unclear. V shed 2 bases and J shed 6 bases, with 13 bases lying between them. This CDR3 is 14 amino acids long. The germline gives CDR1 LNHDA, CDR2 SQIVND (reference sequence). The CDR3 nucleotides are TGTGCCAGTAGTATATACGTGGGGATCGCTGAAGCTTTCTTT. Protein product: CASSIYVGIAEAFF.

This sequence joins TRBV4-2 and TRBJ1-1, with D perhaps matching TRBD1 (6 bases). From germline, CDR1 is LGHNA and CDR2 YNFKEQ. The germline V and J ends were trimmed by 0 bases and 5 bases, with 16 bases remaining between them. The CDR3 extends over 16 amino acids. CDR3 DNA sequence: TGTGCCAGCAGCCAAGATTGGGCGAGGGGGAGTACTGAAGCTTTCTTT. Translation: CASSQDWARGSTEAFF.

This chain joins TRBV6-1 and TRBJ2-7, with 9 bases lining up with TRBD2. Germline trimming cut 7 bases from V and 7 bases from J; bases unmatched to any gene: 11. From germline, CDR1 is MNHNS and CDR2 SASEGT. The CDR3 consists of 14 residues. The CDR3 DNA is TGTGCCAGCAAAAATCAGCGGGAGGCTCGGGAGCAGTACTTC. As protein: CASKNQREAREQYF.

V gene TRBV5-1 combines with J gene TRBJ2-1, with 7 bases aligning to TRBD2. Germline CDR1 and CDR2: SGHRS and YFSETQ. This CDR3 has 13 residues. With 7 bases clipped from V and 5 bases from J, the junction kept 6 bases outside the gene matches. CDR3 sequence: CASPGLGNNEQFF. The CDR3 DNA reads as TGCGCCAGCCCCGGACTAGGAAACAATGAGCAGTTCTTC.

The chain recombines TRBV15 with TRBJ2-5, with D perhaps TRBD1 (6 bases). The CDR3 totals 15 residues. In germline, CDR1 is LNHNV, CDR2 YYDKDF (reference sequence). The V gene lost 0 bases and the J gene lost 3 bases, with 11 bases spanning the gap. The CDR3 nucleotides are TGTGCCACCAGCAGAGATAGGCCAGGGGAAGAGACCCAGTACTTC. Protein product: CATSRDRPGEETQYF.

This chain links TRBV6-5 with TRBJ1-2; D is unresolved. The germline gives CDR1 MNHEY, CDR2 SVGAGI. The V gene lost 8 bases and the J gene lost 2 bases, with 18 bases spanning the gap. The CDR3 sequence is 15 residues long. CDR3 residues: CASGRGIVNNYGYTF. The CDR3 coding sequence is TGTGCCAGCGGACGGGGTATCGTTAACAACTATGGCTACACCTTC.

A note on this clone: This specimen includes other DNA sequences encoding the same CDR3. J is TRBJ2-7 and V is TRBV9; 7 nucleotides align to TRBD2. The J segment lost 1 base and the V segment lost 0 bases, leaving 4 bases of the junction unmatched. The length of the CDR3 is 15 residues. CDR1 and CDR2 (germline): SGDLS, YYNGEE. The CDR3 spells CASSVGASGSYEQYF. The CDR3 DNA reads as TGTGCCAGCAGCGTAGGAGCTAGCGGATCCTACGAGCAGTACTTC.

CDR3 residues: CASSIGLAGEEEQYF. CDR3 sequence (DNA): TGTGCCAGTAGTATCGGGCTAGCGGGAGAGGAGGAGCAGTACTTC. V gene TRBV19 combines with J gene TRBJ2-7; 10 bases are a match to TRBD2. Trimming removed 3 bases from V and 7 bases from J; junction bases left unmatched: 9. CDR1 and CDR2 (germline): LNHDA, SQIVND (reference sequence). This CDR3 has 15 amino acids.